This TCR beta chain was found in a study of blood T cells in healthy people across ages. Study findings and constraints: Any changes in expanded clonotypes were possibly confounded, as donor CMV status remained unknown.

The extraction recovered at least 6 micrograms of total RNA per sample. V was trimmed by 4 bases and J by 3 bases, leaving 9 bases between them. The CDR3 runs 13 residues. Germline loops: CDR1 SGHNT, CDR2 YENEEA. Primers used in a second PCR of roughly 6 to 12 cycles were a sample-barcoded 5' primer and a J-beta primer mix. Every cDNA molecule carried a tag from a template-switch adaptor bearing 12 random nucleotides. TCRdb ran MiXCR on the 5' RACE reads and lists one entry per CDR3 protein. Of fewer than 2 million distinct CDR3 sequences listed, about two fifths were seen once; the top ten hold 20% to 25%. This clonotype was found once. Its specificity is not known.

Sequencing was done on a sample of blood. The V gene is TRBV11-3, the J gene TRBJ1-1; unclear D gene. The receptor comes from a human donor in good health. The CDR3 DNA follows: TGTGCCAGCAGCTGGAGGACCGACACTGAAGCTTTCTTT. It yields the protein CASSWRTDTEAFF. Based on the CDR3 plus reference TRBV11-3 and TRBJ1-1, the full variable domain is EAGVVQSPRYKIIEKKQPVAFWCNPISGHNTLYWYLQNLGQGPELLIRYENEEAVDDSQLPKDRFSAERLKGVDSTLKIQPAELGDSAVYLCASSWRTDTEAFFGQGTRLTVV.